What follows are 24 T cell receptor beta chains derived from one specimen sequenced in a study of cytomegalovirus exposure and HLA in healthy donors. PCR employed 60 Vbeta and 13 Jbeta primers. Sequenced by immunoSEQ multiplex PCR; TCRdb stores in-frame clones only, minus some. The table lists around 86,000 clones, about 80% of them singletons. The sequencing input was PBMCs. These receptors originate from a man aged 45 to 65 in good health and CMV-seropositive.

The chain employs TRBV19 and TRBJ2-5; D unclear. CDR1 and CDR2 from the germline V gene are LNHDA and SQIVND (reference sequence). The CDR3 has 11 amino acids. V shed 7 bases and J shed 3 bases, with 6 bases lying between them. The CDR3 loop reads CASNEEETQYF. The CDR3 DNA reads TGTGCCAGTAATGAGGAAGAGACCCAGTACTTC.

The chain couples TRBV5-6 to TRBJ2-3; TRBD2 matches 8 bases. After removal of 0 bases from V and 4 bases from J, the junction contained 10 bases not matched to a gene. This CDR3 region has 17 residues. The germline V gene has CDR1 SGHDT and CDR2 YYEEEE. As DNA, the CDR3 is TGTGCCAGCAGCTTGGAAGGGACTAGGCCTTCCCCAGATACGCAGTATTTT. This encodes CASSLEGTRPSPDTQYF.

The chain carries TRBV7-2 and TRBJ2-5; unclear D gene. Germline V lookup: CDR1 SGHTA, CDR2 FQGNSA. The CDR3 loop spans 13 amino acids. V was clipped by 1 base and J by 5 bases, with 8 bases between them. This CDR3 reads CASSLGLLETQYF. The DNA for the CDR3 is TGTGCCAGCAGCTTAGGGCTTTTGGAGACCCAGTACTTC.

The chain recombines TRBV19 with TRBJ2-2; D is unresolved. The length of the CDR3 is 13 residues. Germline V gene sequence: CDR1 LNHDA, CDR2 SQIVND (reference sequence). V shed 11 bases and J shed 1 base, with 11 bases lying between them. This CDR3 is CAVYSGNTGELFF. The DNA of the CDR3 is TGTGCCGTGTATTCAGGGAACACCGGGGAGCTGTTTTTT.

This clone was recorded a few times. The chain is built from TRBV30 and TRBJ2-2, with 9 nucleotides matching TRBD2. The V gene's germline CDR1 is GTSNPN and CDR2 SVGIG (reference sequence). The CDR3 is made up of 14 amino acids. Unmatched junction bases numbered 10, after V lost 5 bases and J lost 9 bases. CDR3 protein: CAWSTSGASRELFF. The CDR3 DNA reads as TGTGCCTGGTCGACTAGCGGCGCCTCCCGGGAGCTGTTTTTT.

This clone was observed a few times. V and J are TRBV18 and TRBJ2-7; 11 nucleotides align to TRBD1. There are 14 residues in the CDR3. Per germline, CDR1 KGHSH and CDR2 LQKENI. J lost 7 bases, V lost 5 bases, and 7 bases had no gene match. In DNA form, the CDR3 reads TGTGCCAGCTCAGCTGGACAGGGGGCGATTGAGCAGTACTTC. It codes for CASSAGQGAIEQYF.

This clone was recorded only once. The chain employs TRBV11-1 and TRBJ1-1, with 7 nucleotides matching TRBD1. The CDR3 is made up of 15 amino acids. V gave up 4 bases and J gave up 1 base; unmatched junction bases: 6. The germline V gene has CDR1 SGHAT and CDR2 FQDESV (reference sequence). The CDR3 DNA is TGTGCCAGCAGCTACACCGGGACAGCGAACACTGAAGCTTTCTTT. This encodes CASSYTGTANTEAFF.

This clone was observed a single time. The rearrangement links TRBV6-1 to TRBJ2-5; the D is unclear. With 5 bases removed from V and 10 bases from J, the gap between germline ends came to 8 bases. Per the germline V gene, CDR1 is MNHNS and CDR2 is SASEGT. This CDR3 spans 10 amino acids. CDR3 coding DNA: TGTGCCAGCAGTCAAGTTAGCCAGTACTTC. It yields the protein CASSQVSQYF.

The genes are TRBV6-1 and TRBJ1-4, with D possibly being TRBD1 (6 bases). Trimming shortened V by 7 bases and J by 8 bases, and 17 bases separated the two germline ends. The CDR3 is made up of 14 amino acids. Germline loops: CDR1 MNHNS, CDR2 SASEGT. The CDR3 protein is CASTKGGGGEKLFF. CDR3 DNA: TGTGCCAGCACCAAAGGAGGGGGGGGAGAAAAACTGTTTTTT.

The chain joins TRBV27 to TRBJ2-7; 7 nucleotides agree with TRBD1. This CDR3 spans 15 amino acids. Germline-derived CDR1 and CDR2 are MNHEY and SMNVEV (reference sequence). The junction had 12 bases not matched to a gene; V was cut back by 6 bases and J by 4 bases. The CDR3 bases are TGTGCCAGCAGAAAGAACCGGGACAGTTCATACGAGCAGTACTTC. The encoded protein is CASRKNRDSSYEQYF.

This clone was detected once. Mismatch with germline at one junction end may stem from a read error. This chain connects TRBV5-4 to TRBJ2-7; no definite D call. CDR1 and CDR2 (germline): SGHNT, YYREEE (reference sequence). This CDR3 contains 13 residues. CDR3 sequence: CASSFVDSYERYF. For the CDR3, the DNA is TGTGCCAGCAGCTTCGTAGACTCCTACGAGCGGTACTTC.

This clone showed up just a few times. At one of its ends the junction is not consistent with the germline gene, which may arise from a read error. CDR3 DNA sequence: TGCGCCAGCAGCCAAGTTGCCAGCACCTCTGGGGCCAACGGCCTGACTTTC. It encodes CASSQVASTSGANGLTF. The chain joins TRBV4-3 to TRBJ2-6; possible D gene TRBD1, 5 bases. This CDR3 has 17 amino acids. The germline gives CDR1 LGHNA, CDR2 YSLEER.

The chain is built from TRBV12-5 and TRBJ2-3; TRBD2 is a possible D gene (5 bases). V shed 3 bases and J shed 6 bases, with 19 bases lying between them. This CDR3 contains 16 residues. Germline V CDR1 and CDR2: LGHNT, FRNRAP. Written as DNA, the CDR3 is TGTGCTAGTGGTTTTGCGACGGGATCCCTATCGGATACGCAGTATTTT. The encoded protein is CASGFATGSLSDTQYF. The full variable domain, completed using reference TRBV12-5 and TRBJ2-3, is DARVTQTPRHKVTEMGQEVTMRCQPILGHNTVFWYRQTMMQGLELLAYFRNRAPLDDSGMPKDRFSAEMPDATLATLKIQPSEPRDSAVYFCASGFATGSLSDTQYFGPGTRLTVL.

The chain has TRBV5-1 and TRBJ2-1; 8 nucleotides match TRBD2. The CDR3 loop spans 17 amino acids. V lost 0 bases and J lost 2; bases outside the gene matches: 7. Per the germline V gene, CDR1 is SGHRS and CDR2 is YFSETQ. CDR3 in DNA: TGCGCCAGCAGCTTGGGCGGACTAGCCGACGCCTACAATGAGCAGTTCTTC. This translates into CASSLGGLADAYNEQFF.

The J gene is TRBJ1-2, the V gene TRBV7-9; the match to TRBD1 covers 9 bases. CDR3 length: 14 residues. Germline CDR1 reads SEHNR; CDR2 reads FQNEAQ (reference sequence). After removal of 4 bases from V and 8 bases from J, the junction contained 8 bases not matched to a gene. In nucleotides, the CDR3 is TGTGCCAGCAGCTATTTAGGGACAGGGAGAGGCTACACCTTC. Its protein is CASSYLGTGRGYTF.

This clone has more than one count but fewer than ten. The rearrangement joins TRBV7-8 to TRBJ2-5, with D tentatively TRBD1 (5 bases). The V gene lost 0 bases and the J gene lost 1 base, with 18 bases spanning the gap. The CDR3 has 18 amino acids. Germline values: CDR1 SGHVS, CDR2 FQNEAQ. The CDR3 spells CASSLALIGAEGQETQYF. The CDR3 coding sequence is TGTGCCAGCAGCTTAGCGTTAATTGGGGCTGAAGGCCAAGAGACCCAGTACTTC.

The V call is TRBV6-1, the J call TRBJ2-3; possibly TRBD2 for D (7 bases). The CDR3 contains 17 residues. V was shortened by 3 bases and J by 4 bases, with 20 bases between the two germline ends. Per germline, CDR1 MNHNS and CDR2 SASEGT. For the CDR3, the DNA is TGTGCCAGCAGTGACGGGTTGGGGGGGGGCAAAGCAGATACGCAGTATTTT. As protein: CASSDGLGGGKADTQYF.

The CDR3 DNA reads TGTGCCAGCAGCCGTAAAGAGGGGACTCCCTCTCTGGAGCAGTTCTTC. Amino acids: CASSRKEGTPSLEQFF. The chain has TRBV14 and TRBJ2-1, with a weak D call TRBD2 (6 bases). The CDR3 spans 16 residues. Trimming pared 4 bases from V and 10 bases from J, leaving 23 bases between. Per the germline V gene, CDR1 is SGHDN and CDR2 is FVKESK.

The chain combines TRBV10-3 with TRBJ2-7; 8 positions match TRBD2. The CDR3 consists of 15 residues. J was trimmed by 0 bases and V by 6 bases; bases with no gene match: 7. The V gene's germline CDR1 is ENHRY and CDR2 SYGVKD. The CDR3 region is CAIRWGSGDSYEQYF. The DNA of the CDR3 is TGTGCCATCAGGTGGGGTAGCGGGGACTCCTACGAGCAGTACTTC.

The V gene is TRBV10-2, the J gene TRBJ2-3; D is uncertain. Trimming took off 6 bases at V and 10 bases at J, with 11 bases between the two ends. The CDR3 extends over 11 amino acids. CDR1 and CDR2 (germline): WSHSY, SAAADI. This chain's CDR3 is CASRDIDPQYF. CDR3 DNA sequence: TGCGCCAGCAGAGACATTGACCCGCAGTATTTT.

The chain carries TRBV20-1 and TRBJ2-5, with D hard to call. CDR3 length: 11 residues. V gave up 3 bases and J gave up 5 bases, with 7 bases separating them. The germline V gene encodes CDR1 DFQATT and CDR2 SNEGSKA (reference sequence). The CDR3, as DNA: TGCAGTGCTAGTCGGTCGGAGACCCAGTACTTC. This codes for CSASRSETQYF.

The V and J genes are TRBV4-2 and TRBJ2-1, with D unclear. V was cut by 0 bases and J by 8 bases, with 5 bases left in between. The CDR3 runs to 12 residues. The germline gives CDR1 LGHNA, CDR2 YNFKEQ. CDR3 DNA: TGTGCCAGCAGCCAAGATAGAGATGAGCAGTTCTTC. Its translation is CASSQDRDEQFF.

This chain connects TRBV11-3 to TRBJ2-1; 12 nucleotides match TRBD2. CDR1 SGHNT and CDR2 YENEEA come from the germline V gene. Trimming took 4 bases from V and 6 from J; bases not matched to a gene: 1. The CDR3 loop spans 14 amino acids. The CDR3 sequence is CASSSSGRVNEQFF. In nucleotides, the CDR3 is TGTGCCAGCAGCTCTAGCGGGAGGGTCAATGAGCAGTTCTTC.

The V call is TRBV11-2, the J call TRBJ1-2; D possibly corresponds to TRBD1 (5 bases). The CDR3 runs 14 residues. The V and J ends lost 2 bases and 0 bases respectively, with 7 bases between them. Per the germline V gene, CDR1 is SGHAT and CDR2 is FQNNGV. The CDR3 DNA follows: TGTGCCAGCAGCTTAAAGGGGCCTAACTATGGCTACACCTTC. Amino acids: CASSLKGPNYGYTF. The whole variable domain, remainder taken from reference TRBV11-2 and TRBJ1-2, is EAGVAQSPRYKIIEKRQSVAFWCNPISGHATLYWYQQILGQGPKLLIQFQNNGVVDDSQLPKDRFSAERLKGVDSTLKIQPAKLEDSAVYLCASSLKGPNYGYTFGSGTRLTVV.